This TCR beta chain was captured by sequencing in a study of blood T cells in healthy people across ages. Overall study findings and caveats: Observed TCR beta diversity per million T cells went down as age went up. This fall followed a roughly linear course with age. What prevented conclusive comparison of naive and antigen-experienced cells was that PBMCs were unsorted. TCR beta diversity was tightly associated with the proportion of naive T cells.

V was clipped by 3 bases and J by 8 bases; unmatched bases: 7. There are 15 residues in the CDR3. Germline V lookup: CDR1 SQVTM, CDR2 ANQGSEA. Concerning this clonotype itself: The antigen is not known.

A second roughly 7 to 11 cycle PCR used barcoded and J-beta primers. TCRdb re-called the 5' RACE reads with MiXCR, one entry per CDR3 protein. Of some 1.7 million distinct CDR3 sequences listed, 25% to 30% are singletons. The chain links TRBV29-1 to TRBJ2-3, with 14 bases lining up with TRBD2. The TCR sequence derives from a woman aged 25-40 years in good health. The specimen sequenced was blood. The chain's CDR3 is CSVDGTSGGGGTQYF. The CDR3 DNA reads TGCAGCGTTGACGGGACTAGCGGGGGTGGAGGTACGCAGTATTTT.